This TCR beta chain was sequenced for a study of blood T cell repertoires in COVID-19 (dated by TCRdb to the early 2020s). For the study in its entirety: Samples from collaborators originated in the United States, Italy and Spain and spanned both the acute and convalescent phases of COVID-19. Deeply sampled blood TCRbeta repertoires from subjects exposed to, actively infected with, or recovered from COVID-19 were included in the dataset. The repertoires were made available in a free public database intended to serve as a resource for research on the immune response to SARS-CoV-2. Where HLA class I and class II types were available, the types were taken from metadata supplied by the sample provider, not from assay-based typing. The prospective study material was composed of cDNA or gDNA derived from T cells, B-cell-depleted T cells, or PBMCs. The samples were drawn from two sources: the first 160 participants of the ongoing ImmuneRACE study, and fewer than 1,500 subjects contributed by 6 global collaborators. The sample metadata nearly always contained a de-identified subject ID, COVID-19 status, age in years and sex. What the study reported, not specific to this receptor: How much clinical and demographic metadata was included differed by source and by participant, and the metadata was provided uncurated.

Participants in the prospective study were aged roughly 18 to 100 years, lived in about two dozen United States geographic areas, and enrolled through a virtual design. In the prospective study, cohorts were assigned on the basis of participant-reported clinical history obtained from a screening survey and a study questionnaire. In the prospective study, mobile phlebotomists collected whole blood, serum and a nasopharyngeal or oropharyngeal swab from each participant. Prospective study participants could optionally give additional blood draws and questionnaires over an approximately 2-month period. Blood samples from the prospective study were shipped frozen or at room temperature prior to DNA extraction. The immunoSEQ Assay, a bias-controlled multiplex PCR, was used to amplify TCRbeta CDR3 regions from genomic DNA. In the source study's methods: The number of nucleated cells in each sample was estimated by amplification of reference gene primers within the assay. To quantify the absolute abundance of each unique TCRbeta CDR3 rearrangement, sequence reads were collapsed and filtered. For each sample, productive Simpson clonality was calculated as the square root of Simpson's diversity index across productive rearrangements. TCRdb mirrors the immuneACCESS table, restricted to in-frame sequences. Some clones are absent from its copies; in checked studies, under half trace to an unresolved V gene, and the reason for the others is unknown. That table gives V, J and clone size, and the DNA gave D and trimming. The sample contains roughly 420,000 clones, more than 75% of them found a single time. The ten largest clones capture around 0.95% of the sample.

Worth noting for this clone: The antigen it recognizes is unknown. No much larger clonotype is one base removed from it; base qualities were not supplied.

This sequence was found in a woman in her thirties with acute COVID-19. The sequenced sample consisted of PBMCs or T cells enriched from blood (not recorded which).

The DNA is as follows: TGCGCCAGCAGCATACCCACAGGGAGCTCCTACAATGAGCAGTTCTTC. This sequence encodes CASSIPTGSSYNEQFF. This chain joins TRBV5-1 to TRBJ2-1; matching of 6 bases hints at TRBD1 as the D gene. The CDR3 runs 16 amino acids, cysteine and phenylalanine included. Only the CDR3 region is kept as DNA, spanning 48 bases read in frame from base 1. V and J lose 4 bases and 0 bases, and a span of 14 bases separates them. CDR1 and CDR2 are drawn from the germline V gene: SGHRS, YFSETQ.